The present T cell receptor beta chain was sequenced within a study of blood T cell repertoires in COVID-19. About the research overall: The study drew acute and convalescent COVID-19 samples from the United States, Italy and Spain. From T cells, B-cell-depleted T cells, or PBMCs came the material, which was cDNA or gDNA.

Original processing methods: Amplification from reference gene primers served as the basis for estimated nucleated cell counts. Method: immunoSEQ multiplex PCR; TCRdb's copy keeps in-frame clones and lacks some. That table supplies the V and J calls and clone size; D and trimming were determined from the DNA. The repertoire consists of some 200,000 clones, with 80% occurring once and the leading ten covering more than 10%. Sequencing was performed on peripheral blood. The source of this sequence is a human donor in a cohort sampled during active COVID-19.

The CDR3: CASSFSTGAPQETQYF. The CDR3 DNA follows: TGTGCCAGCAGCTTCTCTACAGGGGCCCCCCAAGAGACCCAGTACTTC. V and J are TRBV7-9 and TRBJ2-5; 7 bases are a match to TRBD1. Germline lookup yields CDR1 SEHNR and CDR2 FQNEAQ (reference sequence). Unmatched junction bases numbered 8, after V lost 3 bases and J lost 1 base. The CDR3 covers 16 residues.